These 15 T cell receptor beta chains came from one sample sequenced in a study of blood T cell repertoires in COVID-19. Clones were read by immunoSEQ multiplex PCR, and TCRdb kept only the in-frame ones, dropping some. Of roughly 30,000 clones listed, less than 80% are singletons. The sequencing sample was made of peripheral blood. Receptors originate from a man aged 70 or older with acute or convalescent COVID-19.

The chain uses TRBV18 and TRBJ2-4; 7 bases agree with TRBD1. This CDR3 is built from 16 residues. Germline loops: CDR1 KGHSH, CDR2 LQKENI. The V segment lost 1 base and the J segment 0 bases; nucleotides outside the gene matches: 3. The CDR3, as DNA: TGTGCCAGCTCACCACTGGGACAGAGAGCCAAAAACATTCAGTACTTC. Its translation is CASSPLGQRAKNIQYF.

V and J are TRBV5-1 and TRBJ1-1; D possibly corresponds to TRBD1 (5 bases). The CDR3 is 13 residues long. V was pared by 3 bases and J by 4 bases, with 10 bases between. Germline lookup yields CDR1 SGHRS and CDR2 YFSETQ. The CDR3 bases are TGCGCCAGCAGCTCCGACAGCCGCACTGAAGCTTTCTTT. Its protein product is CASSSDSRTEAFF.

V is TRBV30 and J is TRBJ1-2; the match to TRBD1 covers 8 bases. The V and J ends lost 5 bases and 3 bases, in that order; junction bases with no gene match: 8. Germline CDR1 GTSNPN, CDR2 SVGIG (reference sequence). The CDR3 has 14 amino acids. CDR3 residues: CAWARQGSDYGYTF. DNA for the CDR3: TGTGCCTGGGCCAGACAGGGGAGTGACTATGGCTACACCTTC. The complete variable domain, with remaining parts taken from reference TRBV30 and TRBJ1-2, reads SQTIHQWPATLVQPVGSPLSLECTVEGTSNPNLYWYRQAAGRGLQLLFYSVGIGQISSEVPQNLSASRPQDRQFILSSKKLLLSDSGFYLCAWARQGSDYGYTFGSGTRLTVV.

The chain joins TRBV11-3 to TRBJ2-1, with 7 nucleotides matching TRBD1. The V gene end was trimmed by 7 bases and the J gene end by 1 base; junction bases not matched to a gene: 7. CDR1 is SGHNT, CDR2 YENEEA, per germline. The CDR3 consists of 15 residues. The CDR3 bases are TGTGCCAGCACACAGGGGACGACTTCCTACAATGAGCAGTTCTTC. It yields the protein CASTQGTTSYNEQFF.

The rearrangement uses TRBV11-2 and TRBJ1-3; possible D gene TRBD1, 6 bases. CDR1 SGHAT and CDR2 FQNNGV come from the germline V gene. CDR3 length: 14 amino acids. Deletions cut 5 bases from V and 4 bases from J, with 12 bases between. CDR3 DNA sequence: TGTGCCAGCAGCCTAGGGACACAAGGAAACACCATATATTTT. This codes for CASSLGTQGNTIYF.

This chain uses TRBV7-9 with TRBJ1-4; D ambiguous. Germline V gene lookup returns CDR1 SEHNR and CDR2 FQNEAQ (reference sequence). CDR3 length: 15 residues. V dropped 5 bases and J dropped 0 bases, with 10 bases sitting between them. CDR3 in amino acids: CASSQRLATNEKLFF. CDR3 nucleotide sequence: TGTGCCAGCAGCCAGCGGCTGGCAACTAATGAAAAACTGTTTTTT.

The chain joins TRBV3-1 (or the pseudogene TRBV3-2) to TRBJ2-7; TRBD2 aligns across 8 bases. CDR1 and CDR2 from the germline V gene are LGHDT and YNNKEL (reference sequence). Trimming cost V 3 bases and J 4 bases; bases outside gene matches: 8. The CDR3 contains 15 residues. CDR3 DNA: TGTGCCAGCAGCCAGTTAACGGGGGGGGTGTACGAGCAGTACTTC. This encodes CASSQLTGGVYEQYF.

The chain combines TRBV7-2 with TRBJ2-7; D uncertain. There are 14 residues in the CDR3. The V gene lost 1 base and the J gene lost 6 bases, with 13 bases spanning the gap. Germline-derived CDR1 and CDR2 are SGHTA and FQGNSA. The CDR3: CASSLDPSAVEQYF. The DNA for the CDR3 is TGTGCCAGCAGCTTAGACCCCTCGGCGGTCGAGCAGTACTTC.

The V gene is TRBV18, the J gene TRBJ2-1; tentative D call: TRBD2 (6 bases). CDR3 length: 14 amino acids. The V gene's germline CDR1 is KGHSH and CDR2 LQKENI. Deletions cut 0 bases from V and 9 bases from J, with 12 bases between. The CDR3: CASSPPEGRIEQFF. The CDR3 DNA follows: TGTGCCAGCTCACCACCGGAGGGACGGATTGAGCAGTTCTTC.

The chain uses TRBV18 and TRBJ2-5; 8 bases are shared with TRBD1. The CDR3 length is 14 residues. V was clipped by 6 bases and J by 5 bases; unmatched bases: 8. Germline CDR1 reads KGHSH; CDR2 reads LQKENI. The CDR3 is CASSPRTGRETQYF. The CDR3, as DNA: TGTGCCAGCTCCCCTAGGACAGGGCGGGAGACCCAGTACTTC.

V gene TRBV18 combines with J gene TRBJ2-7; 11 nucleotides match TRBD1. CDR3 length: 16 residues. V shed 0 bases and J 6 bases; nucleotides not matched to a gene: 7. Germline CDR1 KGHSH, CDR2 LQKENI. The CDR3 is CASSPPNRDRGSEQYF. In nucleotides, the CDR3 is TGTGCCAGCTCACCACCAAACCGGGACAGGGGGTCCGAGCAGTACTTC. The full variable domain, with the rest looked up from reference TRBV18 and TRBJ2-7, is NAGVMQNPRHLVRRRGQEARLRCSPMKGHSHVYWYRQLPEEGLKFMVYLQKENIIDESGMPKERFSAEFPKEGPSILRIQQVVRGDSAAYFCASSPPNRDRGSEQYFGPGTRLTVT.

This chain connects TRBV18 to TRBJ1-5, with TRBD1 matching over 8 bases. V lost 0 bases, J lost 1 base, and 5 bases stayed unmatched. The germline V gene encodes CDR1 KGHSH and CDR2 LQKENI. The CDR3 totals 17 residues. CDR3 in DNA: TGTGCCAGCTCACCACCGTACAGGGGGGAAAGCAATCAGCCCCAGCATTTT. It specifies CASSPPYRGESNQPQHF.

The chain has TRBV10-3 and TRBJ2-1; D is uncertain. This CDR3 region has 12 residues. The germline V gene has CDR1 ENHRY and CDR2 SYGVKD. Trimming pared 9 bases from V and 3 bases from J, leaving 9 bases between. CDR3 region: CAIGGFYNEQFF. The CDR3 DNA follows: TGTGCCATTGGCGGATTCTACAATGAGCAGTTCTTC.

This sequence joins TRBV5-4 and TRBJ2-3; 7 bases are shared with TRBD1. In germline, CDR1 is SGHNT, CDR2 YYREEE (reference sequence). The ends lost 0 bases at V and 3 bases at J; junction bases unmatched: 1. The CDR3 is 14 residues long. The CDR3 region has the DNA TGTGCCAGCAGCTTGGACAGGGGAACAGATACGCAGTATTTT. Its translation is CASSLDRGTDTQYF.

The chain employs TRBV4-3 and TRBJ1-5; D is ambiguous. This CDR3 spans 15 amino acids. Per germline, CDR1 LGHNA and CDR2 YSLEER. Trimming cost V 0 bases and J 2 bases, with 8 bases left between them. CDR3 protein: CASSQDIVGNQPQHF. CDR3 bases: TGCGCCAGCAGCCAAGATATAGTTGGCAATCAGCCCCAGCATTTT.